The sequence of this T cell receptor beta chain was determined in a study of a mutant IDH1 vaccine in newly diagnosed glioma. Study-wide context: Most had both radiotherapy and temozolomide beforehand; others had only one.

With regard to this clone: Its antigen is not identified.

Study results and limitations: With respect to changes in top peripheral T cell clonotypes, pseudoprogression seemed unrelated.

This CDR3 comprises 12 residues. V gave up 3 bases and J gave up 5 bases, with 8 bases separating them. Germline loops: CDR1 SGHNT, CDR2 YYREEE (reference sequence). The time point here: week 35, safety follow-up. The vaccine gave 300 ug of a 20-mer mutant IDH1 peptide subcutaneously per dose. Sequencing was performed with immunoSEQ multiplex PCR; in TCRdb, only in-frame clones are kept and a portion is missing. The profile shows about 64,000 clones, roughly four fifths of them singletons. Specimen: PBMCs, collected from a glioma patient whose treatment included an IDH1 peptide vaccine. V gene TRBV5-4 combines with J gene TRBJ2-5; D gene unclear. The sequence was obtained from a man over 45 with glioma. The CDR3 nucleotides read TGTGCCAGCAGCTCGGCCGGGGAGACCCAGTACTTC. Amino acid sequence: CASSSAGETQYF. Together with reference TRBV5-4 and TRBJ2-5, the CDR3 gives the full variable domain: ETGVTQSPTHLIKTRGQQVTLRCSSQSGHNTVSWYQQALGQGPQFIFQYYREEENGRGNFPPRFSGLQFPNYSSELNVNALELDDSALYLCASSSAGETQYFGPGTRLLVL.